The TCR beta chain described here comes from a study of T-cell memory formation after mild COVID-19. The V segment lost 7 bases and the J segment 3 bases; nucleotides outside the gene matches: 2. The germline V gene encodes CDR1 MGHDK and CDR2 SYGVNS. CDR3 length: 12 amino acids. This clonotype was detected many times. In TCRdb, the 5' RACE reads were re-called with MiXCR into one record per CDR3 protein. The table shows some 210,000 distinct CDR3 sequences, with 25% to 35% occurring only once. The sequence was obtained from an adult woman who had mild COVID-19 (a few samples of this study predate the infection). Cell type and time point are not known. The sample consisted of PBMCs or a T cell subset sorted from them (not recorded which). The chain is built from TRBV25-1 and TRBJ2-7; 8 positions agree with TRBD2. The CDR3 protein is CASMAGGYEQYF. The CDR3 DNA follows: TGTGCCAGCATGGCGGGAGGCTACGAGCAGTACTTC.